The 14 T cell receptor beta chains given below trace back to one sample, sequenced in a study of cytotoxic CD8 clonotypes in ibrutinib-treated CLL. Data came from immunoSEQ multiplex PCR; TCRdb stores just in-frame clones and leaves some out. The sample contains roughly 160,000 clones, roughly 80% of which appear only once. The sample here was PBMCs, taken after 24 months of ibrutinib treatment. Receptor source: a human donor with chronic lymphocytic leukemia.

The rearrangement joins TRBV5-4 to TRBJ1-4, with TRBD1 matching over 8 bases. Germline loops: CDR1 SGHNT, CDR2 YYREEE (reference sequence). After removal of 4 bases from V and 5 bases from J, the junction contained 4 bases not matched to a gene. CDR3 size: 14 residues. Here the CDR3 DNA reads TGTGCCAGCAGCCCGGGACAGGAGAATGAAAAACTGTTTTTT. This translates into CASSPGQENEKLFF.

The chain has TRBV5-4 and TRBJ1-2; D possibly corresponds to TRBD1 (5 bases). The CDR3 sequence is 14 residues long. Germline V gene data show CDR1 as SGHNT and CDR2 as YYREEE (reference sequence). V was trimmed by 0 bases and J by 4 bases, leaving 10 bases between them. CDR3 protein: CASSLAGGLYGYTF. The CDR3 DNA reads as TGTGCCAGCAGCTTGGCCGGGGGACTCTATGGCTACACCTTC.

CDR3 protein: CASSPRGGGLGEQYF. The CDR3 region has the DNA TGTGCCAGCAGCCCCCGCGGGGGAGGGCTAGGAGAGCAGTACTTC. This sequence joins TRBV7-9 and TRBJ2-7, with 7 bases aligning to TRBD2. V gave up 5 bases and J gave up 7 bases; unmatched junction bases: 14. The germline gives CDR1 SEHNR, CDR2 FQNEAQ (reference sequence). The CDR3 extends over 15 amino acids.

This clone was recorded once. The chain links TRBV11-2 to TRBJ1-2; 7 positions match TRBD1. There are 15 residues in the CDR3. The V segment lost 5 bases and the J segment 1 base; nucleotides outside the gene matches: 7. Germline CDR1 and CDR2: SGHAT and FQNNGV. The CDR3: CASSPGGQDNYGYTF. Written as DNA, the CDR3 is TGTGCCAGCAGCCCGGGAGGACAGGATAACTATGGCTACACCTTC. Full variable domain (rest looked up from reference TRBV11-2 and TRBJ1-2): EAGVAQSPRYKIIEKRQSVAFWCNPISGHATLYWYQQILGQGPKLLIQFQNNGVVDDSQLPKDRFSAERLKGVDSTLKIQPAKLEDSAVYLCASSPGGQDNYGYTFGSGTRLTVV.

The J gene is TRBJ1-1, the V gene TRBV2; D possibly corresponds to TRBD1 (6 bases). The CDR3 loop spans 11 amino acids. Deletions cut 11 bases from V and 4 bases from J, with 11 bases between. Germline V gene lookup returns CDR1 SNHLY and CDR2 FYNNEI. For the CDR3, the DNA is TGTGCCTCAGGGGTGTCCACTGAAGCTTTCTTT. It codes for CASGVSTEAFF.

The chain couples TRBV5-4 to TRBJ2-3; D is perhaps TRBD1 (5 bases). Trimming cost V 0 bases and J 2 bases, with 10 bases left between them. The length of the CDR3 is 15 residues. CDR1 is SGHNT and CDR2 is YYREEE in the germline V gene (reference sequence). CDR3 in amino acids: CASSLGTHNTDTQYF. The CDR3 DNA reads TGTGCCAGCAGCTTGGGGACACATAACACAGATACGCAGTATTTT.

The chain uses TRBV19 and TRBJ2-1, with 9 bases aligning to TRBD2. Germline lookup yields CDR1 LNHDA and CDR2 SQIVND (reference sequence). After removal of 7 bases from V and 3 bases from J, the junction contained 7 bases not matched to a gene. CDR3 length: 15 amino acids. Here the CDR3 reads CASNPGLAVYNEQFF. The CDR3 DNA reads as TGTGCCAGTAACCCGGGACTAGCAGTCTACAATGAGCAGTTCTTC.

The rearrangement joins TRBV7-6 to TRBJ1-3; D might be TRBD1 (5 bases). V was trimmed by 4 bases and J by 3 bases, leaving 13 bases between them. The CDR3 has 15 amino acids. CDR1 and CDR2 (germline): SGHVS, FNYEAQ. CDR3 in amino acids: CASSSLRDGGNTIYF. CDR3 in DNA: TGTGCCAGCAGCTCGCTCCGGGACGGTGGAAACACCATATATTTT.

The chain has TRBV4-1 and TRBJ2-3; 11 bases fit TRBD2. After removal of 3 bases from V and 0 bases from J, the junction contained 5 bases not matched to a gene. The CDR3 has 17 residues. Per the germline V gene, CDR1 is MGHRA and CDR2 is YSYEKL. CDR3 sequence: CASSQGGLAASTDTQYF. The CDR3 DNA is TGCGCCAGCAGCCAGGGGGGACTAGCGGCAAGCACAGATACGCAGTATTTT.

The chain links TRBV19 to TRBJ1-1; D gene unclear. V was clipped by 3 bases and J by 7 bases, with 9 bases between them. CDR1 is LNHDA and CDR2 is SQIVND in the germline V gene (reference sequence). The CDR3 sequence is 12 residues long. CDR3 bases: TGTGCCAGTAGTATTAGGGTCGGTGAAGCTTTCTTT. Protein: CASSIRVGEAFF.

The CDR3 spells CASSSGQGAPGANVLTF. The CDR3 region has the DNA TGCGCCAGCAGCTCTGGACAGGGGGCGCCTGGGGCCAACGTCCTGACTTTC. The chain joins TRBV5-1 to TRBJ2-6; 11 bases are a match to TRBD1. Germline V gene lookup returns CDR1 SGHRS and CDR2 YFSETQ. The V segment lost 3 bases and the J segment 2 bases; nucleotides outside the gene matches: 4. CDR3 size: 17 residues.

This sequence joins TRBV30 and TRBJ1-5; 8 bases match TRBD1. The J segment lost 7 bases and the V segment lost 7 bases, leaving 6 bases of the junction unmatched. The CDR3 consists of 12 residues. Germline V gene lookup returns CDR1 GTSNPN and CDR2 SVGIG (reference sequence). CDR3 nucleotide sequence: TGTGCCTTAGGACAGGGCGGACAGCCCCAGCATTTT. Protein: CALGQGGQPQHF.

The chain employs TRBV7-2 and TRBJ2-5; TRBD2 is a possible D gene (6 bases). CDR1 is SGHTA, CDR2 FQGNSA, per germline. V was clipped by 0 bases and J by 6 bases, with 14 bases between them. This CDR3 is 15 amino acids long. CDR3 DNA sequence: TGTGCCAGCAGCTTAGCCCAAGGACTAAAGCAGACCCAGTACTTC. Translating it yields CASSLAQGLKQTQYF.

The V call is TRBV23-1, the J call TRBJ1-2; the match to TRBD1 covers 8 bases. TRBV23-1 is sorted into the ORF group, with uncertain function. The CDR3 totals 19 residues. The junction had 17 bases not matched to a gene; V was cut back by 2 bases and J by 3 bases. CDR3 amino acids: CASSQKDREAVSYHYGYTF. DNA of the CDR3: TGCGCCAGCAGTCAAAAGGACAGGGAGGCGGTCTCGTACCACTATGGCTACACCTTC.